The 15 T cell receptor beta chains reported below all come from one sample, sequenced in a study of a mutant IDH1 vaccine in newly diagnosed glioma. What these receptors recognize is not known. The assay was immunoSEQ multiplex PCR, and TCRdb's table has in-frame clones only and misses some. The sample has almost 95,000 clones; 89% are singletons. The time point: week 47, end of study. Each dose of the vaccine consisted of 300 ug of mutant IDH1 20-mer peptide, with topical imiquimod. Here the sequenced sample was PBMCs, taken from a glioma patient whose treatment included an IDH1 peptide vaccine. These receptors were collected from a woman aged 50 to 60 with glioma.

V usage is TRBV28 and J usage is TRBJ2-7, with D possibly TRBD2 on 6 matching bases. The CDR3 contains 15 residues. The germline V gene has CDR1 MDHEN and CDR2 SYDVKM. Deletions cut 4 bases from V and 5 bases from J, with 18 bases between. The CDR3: CASSSPGGTRNEQYF. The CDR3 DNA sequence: TGTGCCAGCAGTTCGCCCGGGGGAACAAGGAACGAGCAGTACTTC.

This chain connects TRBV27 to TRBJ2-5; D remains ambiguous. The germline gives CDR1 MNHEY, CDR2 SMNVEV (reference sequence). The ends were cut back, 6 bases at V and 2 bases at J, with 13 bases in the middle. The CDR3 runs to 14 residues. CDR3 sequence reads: CASSSTDFQETQYF. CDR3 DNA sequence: TGTGCCAGCAGCTCAACCGATTTTCAAGAGACCCAGTACTTC.

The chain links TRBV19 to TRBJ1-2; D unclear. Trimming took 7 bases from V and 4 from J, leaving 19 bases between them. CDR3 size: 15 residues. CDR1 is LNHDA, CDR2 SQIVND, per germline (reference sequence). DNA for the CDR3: TGTGCCAGTACTCATGGGCAGGCCTCCAGCTATGGCTACACCTTC. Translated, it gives CASTHGQASSYGYTF.

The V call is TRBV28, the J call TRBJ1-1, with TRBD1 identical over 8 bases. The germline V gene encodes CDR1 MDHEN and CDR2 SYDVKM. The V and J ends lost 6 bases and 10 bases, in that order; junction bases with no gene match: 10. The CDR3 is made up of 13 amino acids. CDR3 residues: CASSRSQGGGAFF. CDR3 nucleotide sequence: TGTGCCAGCAGCCGATCACAGGGGGGAGGAGCTTTCTTT.

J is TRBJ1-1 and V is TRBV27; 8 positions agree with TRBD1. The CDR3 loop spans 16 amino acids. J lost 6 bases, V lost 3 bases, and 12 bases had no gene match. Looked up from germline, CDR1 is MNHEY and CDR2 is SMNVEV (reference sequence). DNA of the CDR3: TGTGCCAGCAGTTTCTTCCCAGGGGGCGCCTTTGCTGAAGCTTTCTTT. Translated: CASSFFPGGAFAEAFF.

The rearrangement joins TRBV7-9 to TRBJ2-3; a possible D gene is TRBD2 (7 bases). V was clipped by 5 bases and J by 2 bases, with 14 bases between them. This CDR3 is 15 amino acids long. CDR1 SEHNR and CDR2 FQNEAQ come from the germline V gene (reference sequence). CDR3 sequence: CASSPKGGATDTQYF. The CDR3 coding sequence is TGTGCCAGCAGCCCAAAGGGGGGGGCCACAGATACGCAGTATTTT.

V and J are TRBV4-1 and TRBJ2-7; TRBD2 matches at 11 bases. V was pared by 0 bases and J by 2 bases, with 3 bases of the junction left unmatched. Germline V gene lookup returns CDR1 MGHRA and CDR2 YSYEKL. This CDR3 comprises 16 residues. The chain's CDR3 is CASSQEPGLAAYEQYF. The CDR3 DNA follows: TGCGCCAGCAGCCAAGAACCGGGACTAGCGGCCTACGAGCAGTACTTC.

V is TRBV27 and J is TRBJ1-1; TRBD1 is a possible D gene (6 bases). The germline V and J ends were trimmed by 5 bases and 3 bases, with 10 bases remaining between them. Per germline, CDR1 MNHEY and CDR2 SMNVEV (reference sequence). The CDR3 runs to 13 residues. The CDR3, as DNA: TGTGCCAGCAGTCAGCGGACAGACACTGAAGCTTTCTTT. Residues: CASSQRTDTEAFF.

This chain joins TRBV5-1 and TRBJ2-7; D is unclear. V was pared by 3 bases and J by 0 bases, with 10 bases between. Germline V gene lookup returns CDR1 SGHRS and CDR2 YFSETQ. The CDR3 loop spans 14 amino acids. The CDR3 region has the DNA TGCGCCAGCAGCTGGGCGCTGGGCTCCTACGAGCAGTACTTC. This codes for CASSWALGSYEQYF.

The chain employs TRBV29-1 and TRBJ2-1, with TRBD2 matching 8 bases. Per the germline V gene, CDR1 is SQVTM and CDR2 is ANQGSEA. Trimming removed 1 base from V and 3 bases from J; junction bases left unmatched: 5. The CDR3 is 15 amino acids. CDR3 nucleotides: TGCAGCGTTGAAGGCCGGGAGGGCCGCTACAATGAGCAGTTCTTC. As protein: CSVEGREGRYNEQFF.

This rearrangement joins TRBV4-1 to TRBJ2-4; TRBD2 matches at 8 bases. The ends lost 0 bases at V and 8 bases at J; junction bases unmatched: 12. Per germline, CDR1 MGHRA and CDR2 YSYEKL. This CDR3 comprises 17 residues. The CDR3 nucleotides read TGCGCCAGCAGCCAAGAACTAGCGGCCCTAAGTGGGTACATTCAGTACTTC. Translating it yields CASSQELAALSGYIQYF.

The CDR3 is CAWIAGTGAAFF. The CDR3 region has the DNA TGTGCCTGGATAGCCGGGACAGGGGCAGCTTTCTTT. This chain links TRBV30 with TRBJ1-1, with 10 nucleotides matching TRBD1. The CDR3 is 12 amino acids. Germline V gene sequence: CDR1 GTSNPN, CDR2 SVGIG (reference sequence). The trim removed 4 bases at V and 10 bases at J, leaving 6 bases unmatched.

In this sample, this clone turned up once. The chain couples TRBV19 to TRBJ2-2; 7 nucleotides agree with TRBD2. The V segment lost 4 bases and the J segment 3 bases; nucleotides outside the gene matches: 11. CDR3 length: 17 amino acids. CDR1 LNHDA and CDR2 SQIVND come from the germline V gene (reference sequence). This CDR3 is CASSKKFQRDYTGELFF. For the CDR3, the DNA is TGTGCCAGTAGTAAAAAGTTCCAGCGGGATTACACCGGGGAGCTGTTTTTT.

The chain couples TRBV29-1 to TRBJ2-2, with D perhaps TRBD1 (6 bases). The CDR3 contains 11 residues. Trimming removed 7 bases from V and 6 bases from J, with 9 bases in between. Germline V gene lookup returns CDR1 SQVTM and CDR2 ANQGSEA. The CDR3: CSGNRAGELFF. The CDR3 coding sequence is TGCAGCGGCAACAGGGCCGGGGAGCTGTTTTTT.

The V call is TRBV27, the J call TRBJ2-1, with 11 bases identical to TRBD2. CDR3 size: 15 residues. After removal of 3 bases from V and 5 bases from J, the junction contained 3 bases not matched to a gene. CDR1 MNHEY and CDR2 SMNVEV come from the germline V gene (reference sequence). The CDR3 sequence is CASSFPGLADNEQFF. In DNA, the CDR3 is TGTGCCAGCAGTTTCCCGGGACTAGCGGACAATGAGCAGTTCTTC.